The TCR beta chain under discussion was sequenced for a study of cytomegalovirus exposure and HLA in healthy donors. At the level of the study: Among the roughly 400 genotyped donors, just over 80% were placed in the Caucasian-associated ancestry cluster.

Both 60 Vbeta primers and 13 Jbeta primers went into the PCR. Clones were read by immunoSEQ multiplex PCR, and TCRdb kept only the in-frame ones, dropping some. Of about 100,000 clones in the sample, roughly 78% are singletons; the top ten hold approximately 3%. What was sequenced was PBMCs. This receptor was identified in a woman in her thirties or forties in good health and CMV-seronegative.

CDR3 amino acids: CAISESYRQSYGYTF. The CDR3 DNA sequence: TGTGCCATCAGTGAGTCCTACCGACAGTCCTATGGCTACACCTTC. The V and J genes are TRBV10-3 and TRBJ1-2, with D maybe TRBD1 (5 bases). Trimming removed 0 bases at V and 4 bases at J, with 12 bases between. Germline CDR1 ENHRY, CDR2 SYGVKD. CDR3 length: 15 amino acids.